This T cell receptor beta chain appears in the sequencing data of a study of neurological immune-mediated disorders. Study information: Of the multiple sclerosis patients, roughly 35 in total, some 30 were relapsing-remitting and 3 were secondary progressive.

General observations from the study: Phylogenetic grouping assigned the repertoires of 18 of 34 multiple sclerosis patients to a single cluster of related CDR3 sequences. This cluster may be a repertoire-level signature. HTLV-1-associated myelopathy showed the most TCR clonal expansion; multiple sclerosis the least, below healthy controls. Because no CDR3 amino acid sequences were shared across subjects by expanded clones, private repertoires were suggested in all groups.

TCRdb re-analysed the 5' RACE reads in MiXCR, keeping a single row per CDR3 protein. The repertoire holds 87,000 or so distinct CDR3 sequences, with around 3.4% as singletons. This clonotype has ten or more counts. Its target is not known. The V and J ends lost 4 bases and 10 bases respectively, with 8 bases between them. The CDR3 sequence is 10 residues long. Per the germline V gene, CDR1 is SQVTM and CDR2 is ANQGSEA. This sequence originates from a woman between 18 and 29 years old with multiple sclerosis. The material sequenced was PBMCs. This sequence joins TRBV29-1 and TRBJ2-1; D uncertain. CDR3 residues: CSVVQFEQFF. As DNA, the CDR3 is TGCAGCGTTGTCCAGTTCGAGCAGTTCTTC.